What follows are 12 T cell receptor beta chains derived from one specimen sequenced in a study of cytomegalovirus exposure and HLA in healthy donors. Researchers ran the PCR with 60 Vbeta and 13 Jbeta primers. Using immunoSEQ multiplex PCR, the repertoire was profiled, and TCRdb retains in-frame clones only, with some absent. Of roughly 50,000 clones in the sample, 70% to 75% are singletons; the top ten hold about 6.8%. Sequenced input: PBMCs. These receptors all stem from a man aged 25 to 40 in good health and CMV-seropositive.

This clone showed up just once. The chain couples TRBV28 to TRBJ1-4, with 7 bases identical to TRBD1. The CDR3 consists of 15 residues. Germline V gene data show CDR1 as MDHEN and CDR2 as SYDVKM. Losses at the gene ends were 6 bases for V and 3 bases for J; bases not matched to a gene: 7. The CDR3 bases are TGTGCCAGCAGAACACAGGGGAATGCTAATGAAAAACTGTTTTTT. This gives the protein CASRTQGNANEKLFF.

This clone was counted once. V is TRBV7-2 and J is TRBJ1-1, with a weak D call TRBD1 (6 bases). The CDR3 has 13 amino acids. Trimming took 5 bases from V and 8 from J, leaving 15 bases between them. CDR1 SGHTA and CDR2 FQGNSA come from the germline V gene. The CDR3 is CASSDTGQVEAFF. CDR3 DNA: TGTGCCAGCAGCGATACAGGGCAGGTGGAAGCTTTCTTT.

The chain uses TRBV15 and TRBJ2-2; the D is unclear. Germline assignment: CDR1 LNHNV and CDR2 YYDKDF (reference sequence). The V end lost 0 bases, the J end lost 1 base, and 3 bases lay between the germline ends. The CDR3 sequence is 14 residues long. In DNA form, the CDR3 reads TGTGCCACCAGCAGAGAGAGGAACACCGGGGAGCTGTTTTTT. Protein: CATSRERNTGELFF.

The chain is built from TRBV5-1 and TRBJ1-5; D unresolved. Trimming removed 4 bases at V and 8 bases at J, with 13 bases between. The CDR3 is 13 amino acids. Germline V CDR1 and CDR2: SGHRS, YFSETQ. CDR3: CASSPPLPEPQHF. Here the CDR3 DNA reads TGCGCCAGCAGCCCCCCCCTACCTGAGCCCCAGCATTTT.

This chain connects TRBV9 to TRBJ2-7; D is undetermined. Trimming left V 0 bases short and J 1 base short, with 8 bases between. Germline loops: CDR1 SGDLS, CDR2 YYNGEE. This CDR3 has 14 residues. In nucleotides, the CDR3 is TGTGCCAGCAGCGTAGGCCCCAGATCCTACGAGCAGTACTTC. Amino acids: CASSVGPRSYEQYF.

CDR3 coding DNA: TGTGCCAGCAACCGTCTAGCTGACACCGGGGAGCTGTTTTTT. Protein: CASNRLADTGELFF. This sequence joins TRBV14 and TRBJ2-2, with D perhaps TRBD2 (5 bases). The CDR3 length is 14 residues. Germline assignment: CDR1 SGHDN and CDR2 FVKESK. V lost 7 bases and J 3 bases, leaving 12 bases between the germline ends.

The chain uses TRBV11-2 and TRBJ1-5; D remains ambiguous. V lost 3 bases, J lost 0 bases, and 6 bases lay in between. The CDR3 runs 14 residues. The germline V gene has CDR1 SGHAT and CDR2 FQNNGV. The CDR3 coding sequence is TGTGCCAGCAGCTTGTCTCGTAGCAATCAGCCCCAGCATTTT. Its translation: CASSLSRSNQPQHF.

The rearrangement links TRBV28 to TRBJ2-1; D not certain. V lost 6 bases and J 0 bases, leaving 6 bases between the germline ends. This CDR3 has 13 residues. Germline CDR1 is MDHEN and CDR2 is SYDVKM. The CDR3 loop reads CASRRDSYNEQFF. The CDR3 DNA reads as TGTGCCAGCAGAAGAGACTCCTACAATGAGCAGTTCTTC.

This clone has only one observation. The rearrangement links TRBV27 to TRBJ1-1, with no clear D. The germline V gene has CDR1 MNHEY and CDR2 SMNVEV (reference sequence). The CDR3 consists of 13 residues. In DNA form, the CDR3 reads TGTGCGGTGCGCGGTCCTCTTAACACTGAAGCTTTCTTT. It is translated as CAVRGPLNTEAFF.

The V gene is TRBV6-4, the J gene TRBJ2-3; 9 bases align to TRBD2. The CDR3 is 14 residues long. Germline loops: CDR1 MRHNA, CDR2 SNTAGT. The V gene end was trimmed by 5 bases and the J gene end by 2 bases; junction bases not matched to a gene: 2. CDR3 residues: CASSRTSATDTQYF. The CDR3 DNA is TGTGCCAGCAGTCGGACTAGCGCCACAGATACGCAGTATTTT.

This clone occurred a few times. Other DNA sequences of this sample code for an identical CDR3. In DNA form, the CDR3 reads TGTGCCTGGAGTGTACTAGGGAACACCATATATTTT. Translating gives CAWSVLGNTIYF. This chain links TRBV30 with TRBJ1-3, with D uncertain. Trimming pared 0 bases from V and 7 bases from J, leaving 7 bases between. The CDR3 spans 12 residues. CDR1 is GTSNPN, CDR2 SVGIG, per germline (reference sequence). Full variable domain (rest looked up from reference TRBV30 and TRBJ1-3): SQTIHQWPATLVQPVGSPLSLECTVEGTSNPNLYWYRQAAGRGLQLLFYSVGIGQISSEVPQNLSASRPQDRQFILSSKKLLLSDSGFYLCAWSVLGNTIYFGEGSWLTVV.

The chain joins TRBV11-2 to TRBJ1-5; D is possibly TRBD1 (6 bases). The CDR3 runs 15 residues. Germline CDR1 SGHAT, CDR2 FQNNGV. V dropped 3 bases and J dropped 0 bases, with 9 bases sitting between them. The CDR3 spells CASSLGASSNQPQHF. CDR3 nucleotide sequence: TGTGCCAGCAGCTTGGGGGCTAGTAGCAATCAGCCCCAGCATTTT.